This T cell receptor (beta chain) was captured in a study of radiotherapy plus CTLA-4 blockade in lung cancer. Study at large: Disease control reached 30% to 35%, with objective responses in about 19%. The study's findings and limits: Early blood T cell clone dynamics, with interferon-beta, were reported to best predict response. Some TCR clones had been derived from tumors. These clones expanded in peripheral blood after radiotherapy plus ipilimumab.

Libraries were prepared by immunoSEQ multiplex PCR; TCRdb keeps only in-frame clonotypes and omits some of them. Of roughly 110,000 clones listed, around 84% were seen once; the top ten hold approximately 3.5%. Focal radiation plus CTLA-4 blockade with ipilimumab was administered to patients who had chemo-refractory metastatic non-small-cell lung cancer. This clone was found once. Its antigen is not known. The specimen comprised peripheral blood, sampled from a patient treated with radiotherapy plus ipilimumab. This clonotype was obtained from a human donor with non-small cell lung cancer that progressed on radiotherapy plus ipilimumab. Some clones in this sample may be carry-over from other donors' samples.

CDR3 loop: CASSWMGTDTQYF. CDR3 DNA: TGTGCCAGCTCGTGGATGGGCACAGATACGCAGTATTTT. The genes are TRBV18 and TRBJ2-3; D gene unclear. Looked up from germline, CDR1 is KGHSH and CDR2 is LQKENI. The CDR3 is 13 residues long. Deletions cut 6 bases from V and 1 base from J, with 8 bases between.